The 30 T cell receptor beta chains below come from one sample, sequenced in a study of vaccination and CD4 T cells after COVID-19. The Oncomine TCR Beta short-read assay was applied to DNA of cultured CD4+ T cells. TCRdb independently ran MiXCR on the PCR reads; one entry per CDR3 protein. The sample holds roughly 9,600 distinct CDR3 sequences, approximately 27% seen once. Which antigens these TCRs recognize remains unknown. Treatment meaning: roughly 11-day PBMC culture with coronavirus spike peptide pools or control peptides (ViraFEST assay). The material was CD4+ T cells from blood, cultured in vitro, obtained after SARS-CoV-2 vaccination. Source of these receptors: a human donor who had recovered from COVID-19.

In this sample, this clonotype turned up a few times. CDR3 sequence (DNA): TGCAGTGCTAGTCCGGGACTAGCGGGTGAGCAGTACTTC. It codes for CSASPGLAGEQYF. This chain links TRBV20-1 with TRBJ2-7; 12 nucleotides agree with TRBD2. CDR3 length: 13 residues. CDR1 and CDR2 from the germline V gene are DFQATT and SNEGSKA (reference sequence). Trimming removed 3 bases from V and 7 bases from J; junction bases left unmatched: 4.

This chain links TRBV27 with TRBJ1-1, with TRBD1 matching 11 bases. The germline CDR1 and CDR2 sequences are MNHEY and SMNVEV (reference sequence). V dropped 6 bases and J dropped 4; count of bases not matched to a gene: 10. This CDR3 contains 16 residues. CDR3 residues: CASRAGDRGGGTEAFF. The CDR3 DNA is TGTGCCAGCAGAGCCGGGGACAGGGGGGGAGGCACTGAAGCTTTCTTT.

The CDR3 here is CASSSLGGETNEKLFF. The CDR3 DNA reads as TGTGCCAGCAGTTCATTAGGGGGCGAAACTAATGAAAAACTGTTTTTT. The chain uses TRBV28 and TRBJ1-4, with TRBD1 identical over 7 bases. Germline V gene sequence: CDR1 MDHEN, CDR2 SYDVKM. The V segment lost 4 bases and the J segment 1 base; nucleotides outside the gene matches: 6. The CDR3 sequence is 16 residues long. Based on the CDR3 plus reference TRBV28 and TRBJ1-4, the full variable domain is DVKVTQSSRYLVKRTGEKVFLECVQDMDHENMFWYRQDPGLGLRLIYFSYDVKMKEKGDIPEGYSVSREKKERFSLILESASTNQTSMYLCASSSLGGETNEKLFFGSGTQLSVL.

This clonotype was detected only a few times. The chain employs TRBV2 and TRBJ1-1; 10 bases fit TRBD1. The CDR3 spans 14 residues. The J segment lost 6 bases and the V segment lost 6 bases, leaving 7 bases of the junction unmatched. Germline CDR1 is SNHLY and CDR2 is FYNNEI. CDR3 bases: TGTGCCAGCAGCCGGGACAGGGGAAGCCCTGAAGCTTTCTTT. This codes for CASSRDRGSPEAFF.

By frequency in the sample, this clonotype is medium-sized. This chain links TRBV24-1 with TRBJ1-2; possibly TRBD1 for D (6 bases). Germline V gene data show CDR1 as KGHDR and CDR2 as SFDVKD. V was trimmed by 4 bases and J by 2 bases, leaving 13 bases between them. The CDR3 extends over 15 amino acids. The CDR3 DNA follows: TGTGCCACCAGTGACCGCGGGGGGGGCAACTATGGCTACACCTTC. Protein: CATSDRGGGNYGYTF.

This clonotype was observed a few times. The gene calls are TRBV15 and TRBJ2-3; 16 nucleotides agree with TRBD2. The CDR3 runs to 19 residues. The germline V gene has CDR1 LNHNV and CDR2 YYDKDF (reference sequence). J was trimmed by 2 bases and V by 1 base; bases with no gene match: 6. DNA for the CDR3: TGTGCCACCAGCAGAGCCCCGGGACTAGCGGGAGGGCTCACAGATACGCAGTATTTT. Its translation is CATSRAPGLAGGLTDTQYF.

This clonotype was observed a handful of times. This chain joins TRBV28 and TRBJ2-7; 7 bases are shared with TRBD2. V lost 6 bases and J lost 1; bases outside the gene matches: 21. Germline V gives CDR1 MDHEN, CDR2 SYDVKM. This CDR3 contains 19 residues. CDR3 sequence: CASSISGFRPTPLSYEQYF. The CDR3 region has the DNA TGTGCCAGCAGCATTAGCGGGTTTAGACCCACTCCCCTATCCTACGAGCAGTACTTC.

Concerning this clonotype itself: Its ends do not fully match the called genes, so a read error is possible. The CDR3 loop is CASSLGTGGSSFSRYGQYF. The CDR3 DNA reads TGTGCCAGCAGCCTTGGGACAGGGGGCAGTTCGTTTTCACGCTACGGGCAGTACTTC. V and J are TRBV6-2 or TRBV6-3 and TRBJ2-7; 12 nucleotides agree with TRBD1. CDR3 length equals 19 residues. Per the germline V gene, CDR1 is MNHEY and CDR2 is SVGEGT.

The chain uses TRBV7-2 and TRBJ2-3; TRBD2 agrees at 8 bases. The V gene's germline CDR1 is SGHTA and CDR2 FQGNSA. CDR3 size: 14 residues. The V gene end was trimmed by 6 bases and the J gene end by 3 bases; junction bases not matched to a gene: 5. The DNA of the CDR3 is TGTGCCAGCAGATATAGCGGGGTAACAGATACGCAGTATTTT. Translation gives CASRYSGVTDTQYF.

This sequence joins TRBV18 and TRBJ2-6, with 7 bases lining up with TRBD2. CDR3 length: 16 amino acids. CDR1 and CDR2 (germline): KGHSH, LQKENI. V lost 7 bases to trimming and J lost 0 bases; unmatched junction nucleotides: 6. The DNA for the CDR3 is TGTGCCAGCTTTGGGGGAGGGCCCTCTGGGGCCAACGTCCTGACTTTC. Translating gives CASFGGGPSGANVLTF.

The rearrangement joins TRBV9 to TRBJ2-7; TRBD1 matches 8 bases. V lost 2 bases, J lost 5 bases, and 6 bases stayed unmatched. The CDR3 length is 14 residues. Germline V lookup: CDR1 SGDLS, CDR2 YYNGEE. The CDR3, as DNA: TGTGCCAGCAGCGTTACGGACAGGGCCAACGAGCAGTACTTC. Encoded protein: CASSVTDRANEQYF. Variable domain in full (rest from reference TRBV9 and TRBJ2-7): DSGVTQTPKHLITATGQRVTLRCSPRSGDLSVYWYQQSLDQGLQFLIQYYNGEERAKGNILERFSAQQFPDLHSELNLSSLELGDSALYFCASSVTDRANEQYFGPGTRLTVT.

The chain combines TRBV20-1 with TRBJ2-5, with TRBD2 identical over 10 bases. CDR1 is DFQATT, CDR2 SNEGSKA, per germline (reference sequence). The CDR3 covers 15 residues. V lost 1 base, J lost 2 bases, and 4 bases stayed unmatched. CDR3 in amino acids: CSARVLAGQQETQYF. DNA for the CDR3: TGCAGTGCTAGAGTACTAGCGGGGCAACAAGAGACCCAGTACTTC.

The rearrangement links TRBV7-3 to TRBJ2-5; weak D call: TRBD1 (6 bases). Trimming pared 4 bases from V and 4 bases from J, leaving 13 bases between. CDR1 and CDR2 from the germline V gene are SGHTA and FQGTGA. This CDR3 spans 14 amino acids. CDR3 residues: CASSSLLGGETQYF. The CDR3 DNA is TGTGCCAGCAGCTCACTACTAGGGGGAGAGACCCAGTACTTC.

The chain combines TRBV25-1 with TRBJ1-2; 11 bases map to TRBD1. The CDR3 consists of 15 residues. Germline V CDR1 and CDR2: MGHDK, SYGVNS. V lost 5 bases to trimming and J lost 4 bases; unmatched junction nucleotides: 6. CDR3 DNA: TGTGCCAGCAGTCAAGCCGGGACAGGGGGCTATGGCTACACCTTC. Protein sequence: CASSQAGTGGYGYTF.

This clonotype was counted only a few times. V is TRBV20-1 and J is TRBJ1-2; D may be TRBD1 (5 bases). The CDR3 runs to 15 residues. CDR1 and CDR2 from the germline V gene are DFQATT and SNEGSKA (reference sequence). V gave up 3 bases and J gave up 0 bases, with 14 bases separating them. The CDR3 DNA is TGCAGTGCTAGGGCTGACAGCTCCCCTAACTATGGCTACACCTTC. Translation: CSARADSSPNYGYTF.

The CDR3: CASSYRRDRFYGYTF. CDR3 coding DNA: TGTGCCAGCAGTTACAGGAGGGATAGGTTTTATGGCTACACCTTC. The chain is built from TRBV6-5 and TRBJ1-2; D gene uncertain. V was cut by 2 bases and J by 5 bases, with 15 bases left in between. Germline CDR1 reads MNHEY; CDR2 reads SVGAGI. This CDR3 comprises 15 residues.

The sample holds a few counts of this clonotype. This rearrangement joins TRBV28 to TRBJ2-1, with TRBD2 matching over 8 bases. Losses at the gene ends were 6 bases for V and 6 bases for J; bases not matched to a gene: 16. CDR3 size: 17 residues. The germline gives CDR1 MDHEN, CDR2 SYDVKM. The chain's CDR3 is CASREGSGNELGNEQFF. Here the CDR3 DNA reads TGTGCCAGCAGGGAAGGTAGCGGGAATGAATTGGGCAATGAGCAGTTCTTC.

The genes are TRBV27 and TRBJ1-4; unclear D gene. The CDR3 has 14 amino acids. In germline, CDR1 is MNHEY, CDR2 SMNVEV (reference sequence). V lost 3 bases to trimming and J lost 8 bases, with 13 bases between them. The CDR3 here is CASSFSPLSEKLFF. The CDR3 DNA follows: TGTGCCAGCAGTTTCAGCCCTCTGAGCGAAAAACTGTTTTTT.

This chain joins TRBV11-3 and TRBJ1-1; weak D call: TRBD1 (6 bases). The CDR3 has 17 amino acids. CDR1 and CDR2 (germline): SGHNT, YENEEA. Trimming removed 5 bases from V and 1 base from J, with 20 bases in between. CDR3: CASSPGGVGGANTEAFF. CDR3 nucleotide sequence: TGTGCCAGCAGCCCCGGCGGGGTTGGGGGCGCGAACACTGAAGCTTTCTTT.

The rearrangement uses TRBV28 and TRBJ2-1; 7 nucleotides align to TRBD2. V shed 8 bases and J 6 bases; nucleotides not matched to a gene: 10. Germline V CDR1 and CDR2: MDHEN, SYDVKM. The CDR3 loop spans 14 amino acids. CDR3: CASLTAGVSNEQFF. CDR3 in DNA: TGTGCCAGCCTGACTGCGGGAGTGTCCAATGAGCAGTTCTTC.

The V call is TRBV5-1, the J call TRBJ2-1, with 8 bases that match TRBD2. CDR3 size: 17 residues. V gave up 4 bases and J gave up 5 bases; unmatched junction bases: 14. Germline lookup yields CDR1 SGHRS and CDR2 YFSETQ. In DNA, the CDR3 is TGCGCCAGCAGCACCAACATCCCCGGGACTAGGAACAATGAGCAGTTCTTC. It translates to CASSTNIPGTRNNEQFF. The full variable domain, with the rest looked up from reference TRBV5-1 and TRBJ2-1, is KAGVTQTPRYLIKTRGQQVTLSCSPISGHRSVSWYQQTPGQGLQFLFEYFSETQRNKGNFPGRFSGRQFSNSRSEMNVSTLELGDSALYLCASSTNIPGTRNNEQFFGPGTRLTVL.

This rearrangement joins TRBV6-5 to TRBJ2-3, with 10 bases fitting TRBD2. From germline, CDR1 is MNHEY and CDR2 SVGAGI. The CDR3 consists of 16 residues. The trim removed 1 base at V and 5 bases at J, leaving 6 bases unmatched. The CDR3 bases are TGTGCCAGCAGTTACTTCGCTAGCGGGAGTGTAGATACGCAGTATTTT. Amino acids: CASSYFASGSVDTQYF.

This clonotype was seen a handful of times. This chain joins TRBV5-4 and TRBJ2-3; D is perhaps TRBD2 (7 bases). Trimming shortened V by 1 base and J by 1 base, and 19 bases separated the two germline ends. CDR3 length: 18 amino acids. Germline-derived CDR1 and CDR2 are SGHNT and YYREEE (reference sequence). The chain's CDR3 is CASSLFAGVGGGTDTQYF. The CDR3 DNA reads TGTGCCAGCAGCTTGTTTGCGGGAGTAGGGGGGGGCACAGATACGCAGTATTTT.

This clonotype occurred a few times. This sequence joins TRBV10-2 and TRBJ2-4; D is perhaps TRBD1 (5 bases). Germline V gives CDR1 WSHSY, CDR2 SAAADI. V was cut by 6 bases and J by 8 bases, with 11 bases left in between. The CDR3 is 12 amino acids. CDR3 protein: CASRRPRDIQYF. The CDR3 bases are TGCGCCAGCAGACGACCCAGGGACATTCAGTACTTC.

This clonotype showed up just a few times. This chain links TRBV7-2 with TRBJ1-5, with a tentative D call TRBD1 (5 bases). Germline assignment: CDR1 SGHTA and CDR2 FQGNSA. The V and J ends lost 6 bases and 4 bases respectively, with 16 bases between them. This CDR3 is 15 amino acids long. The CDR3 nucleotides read TGTGCCAGCAGGGCTCCGGGACTGGGAAATCAGCCCCAGCATTTT. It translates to CASRAPGLGNQPQHF.

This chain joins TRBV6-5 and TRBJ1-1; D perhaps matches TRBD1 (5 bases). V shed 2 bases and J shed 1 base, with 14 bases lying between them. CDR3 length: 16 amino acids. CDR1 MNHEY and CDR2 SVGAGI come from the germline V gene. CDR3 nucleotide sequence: TGTGCCAGCAGTTACCCCGCGGACACGACGAACACTGAAGCTTTCTTT. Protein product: CASSYPADTTNTEAFF.

The CDR3, as DNA: TGTGCCAGCAGTTGGTCTGGCGGGAGCTCCTACGAGCAGTACTTC. It specifies CASSWSGGSSYEQYF. The genes are TRBV27 and TRBJ2-7, with 7 bases fitting TRBD2. Germline V lookup: CDR1 MNHEY, CDR2 SMNVEV (reference sequence). V lost 4 bases and J lost 0; bases outside the gene matches: 6. The CDR3 spans 15 residues.

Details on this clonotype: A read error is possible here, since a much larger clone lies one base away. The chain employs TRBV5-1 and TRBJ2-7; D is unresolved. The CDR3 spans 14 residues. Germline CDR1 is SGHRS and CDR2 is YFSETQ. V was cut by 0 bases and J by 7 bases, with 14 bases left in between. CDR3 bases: TGCGCCAGCAGCTTGGTCTGGGCAGTGTGGGAGCAGTACTTC. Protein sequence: CASSLVWAVWEQYF.

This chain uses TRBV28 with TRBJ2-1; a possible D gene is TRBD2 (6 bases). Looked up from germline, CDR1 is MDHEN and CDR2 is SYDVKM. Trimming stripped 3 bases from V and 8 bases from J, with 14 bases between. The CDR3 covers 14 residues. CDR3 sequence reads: CASSFHGRSDEQFF. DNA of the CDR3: TGTGCCAGCAGTTTCCACGGGAGAAGCGATGAGCAGTTCTTC. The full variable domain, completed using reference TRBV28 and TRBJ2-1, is DVKVTQSSRYLVKRTGEKVFLECVQDMDHENMFWYRQDPGLGLRLIYFSYDVKMKEKGDIPEGYSVSREKKERFSLILESASTNQTSMYLCASSFHGRSDEQFFGPGTRLTVL.

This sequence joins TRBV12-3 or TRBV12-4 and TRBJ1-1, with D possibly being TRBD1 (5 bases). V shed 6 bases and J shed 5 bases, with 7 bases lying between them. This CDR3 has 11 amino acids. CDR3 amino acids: CASRRGTEAFF. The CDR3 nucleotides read TGTGCCAGCAGGCGGGGGACTGAAGCTTTCTTT.